A selection of T cell receptor beta chains follows, all from one sample in a study of CD8+CD57+ T cells in acquired aplastic anemia. TCRdb fed the reads into MiXCR, producing one record per CDR3 protein. In the table there are about 160,000 distinct CDR3 sequences, roughly 48% of which are singletons. What was sequenced was sorted CD4+, CD8+, or CD8+CD57+ T cells (not recorded which) from PBMCs. The receptors stem from a human donor in good health. The CDR3 runs from the conserved cysteine through the conserved F or W. D genes are given only for firm matches. Not all rows give a size; the values are once, few, many and, for expanded clones, a class.

d_call j_call v_call clone_size cdr3_aa cdr3_nt
TRBD2 TRBJ2-5 TRBV15 - CATSTGTSGVQETQYF TGTGCCACCAGCACAGGGACTAGCGGGGTGCAAGAGACCCAGTACTTC
- TRBJ2-7 TRBV5-6 many CASSLAVGEQYF TGTGCCAGCAGTCTAGCAGTTGGCGAGCAGTACTTC
TRBD1 TRBJ1-4 TRBV15 once CATSVSSGTGNEKLFF TGTGCCACCAGCGTAAGTTCCGGGACAGGGAATGAAAAACTGTTTTTT
- TRBJ1-2 TRBV5-5 once CASSLEVYGDGYTF TGTGCCAGCAGCTTGGAGGTGTACGGAGATGGCTACACCTTC
TRBD2 TRBJ2-7 TRBV12-3/TRBV12-4 many CASSPRLAGPSYEQYF TGTGCCAGCAGTCCCCGACTAGCGGGGCCATCCTACGAGCAGTACTTC
TRBD2 TRBJ2-3 TRBV20-1 many CSAISGGATRTDTQYF TGCAGTGCGATTAGCGGGGGGGCCACCCGGACAGATACGCAGTATTTT
TRBD1 TRBJ2-7 TRBV7-2 - CASSRRGQGREYF TGTGCCAGCAGCCGGCGGGGACAGGGGCGGGAGTACTTC
TRBD2 TRBJ2-1 TRBV20-1 few CSAGEGGRDHNEQFF TGCAGCGCCGGCGAGGGCGGGAGAGACCACAATGAGCAGTTCTTC
TRBD1 TRBJ1-6 TRBV12-3/TRBV12-4 many CASRMTGRGNSPLHF TGTGCCAGCAGGATGACAGGGCGCGGTAATTCACCCCTCCACTTT
- TRBJ2-5 TRBV18 - CASTVSRVQETQYF TGTGCCAGCACCGTCAGTAGGGTTCAAGAGACCCAGTACTTC
TRBD2 TRBJ2-2 TRBV10-3 few CAISGLADPNTGELFF TGTGCCATCAGCGGGCTAGCGGACCCGAACACCGGGGAGCTGTTTTTT
- TRBJ1-5 TRBV6-5 few CASSYSRGGTSNQPQHF TGTGCCAGCAGTTACTCGAGGGGAGGAACTTCCAATCAGCCCCAGCATTTT
- TRBJ1-6 TRBV7-3 many CASSLLPVTGGSDSPLHF TGTGCCAGCAGCTTATTGCCCGTTACCGGGGGTAGTGATTCACCCCTCCACTTT
- TRBJ1-6 TRBV15 - CATIPLGNRGNSPLHF TGTGCCACCATTCCCTTGGGAAACCGGGGGAATTCACCCCTCCACTTT
TRBD2 TRBJ2-7 TRBV6-5 many CASSYLAGGPYEQYF TGTGCCAGCAGTTATCTAGCGGGAGGGCCCTACGAGCAGTACTTC
- TRBJ1-4 TRBV15 - CATSPGRGAANEKLFF TGTGCCACCTCCCCTGGAAGAGGGGCGGCTAATGAAAAACTGTTTTTT
- TRBJ2-7 TRBV2 - CASSRGPDYEQYF TGTGCCAGCAGCCGGGGTCCGGATTACGAGCAGTACTTC
TRBD2 TRBJ2-5 TRBV20-1 few CSARGHSGSSETQYF TGCAGTGCCAGAGGCCATAGCGGGAGTTCAGAGACCCAGTACTTC
- TRBJ2-7 TRBV14 many CASSQTAGRYEQYF TGTGCCAGCAGCCAAACAGCAGGCCGGTACGAGCAGTACTTC
- TRBJ1-1 TRBV9 many CASSVAPTDTEAFF TGTGCCAGCAGCGTGGCCCCTACGGACACTGAAGCTTTCTTT
- TRBJ2-5 TRBV11-2 many CASTSTLGIQYF TGTGCCAGCACCTCAACTCTCGGAATCCAGTACTTC
- TRBJ2-3 TRBV5-5 many CASSLGLSTDTQYF TGTGCCAGCAGCTTGGGACTGAGCACAGATACGCAGTATTTT